This passage covers 27 T cell receptor beta chains from one sample sequenced in a study of T cell responses to AZD1222 COVID-19 vaccine. Libraries were prepared by immunoSEQ multiplex PCR; TCRdb keeps only in-frame clonotypes and omits some of them. The sample contains 95,000 to 100,000 clones, roughly 80% of which appear only once. Here the sequenced sample was peripheral blood, taken 28 days after the second AZD1222 dose. These receptors all come from an adult who received the AZD1222 COVID-19 vaccine.

Turning to this clone: A much larger clone lies one base from this, so it may be a read error. The same CDR3 is also encoded by other DNA sequences in this sample. The rearrangement uses TRBV5-6 and TRBJ1-2; TRBD1 might be the D (6 bases). The CDR3 extends over 12 amino acids. Germline V gene data show CDR1 as SGHDT and CDR2 as YYEEEE. V was pared by 4 bases and J by 3 bases, with 7 bases between. Here the CDR3 reads CASSPGDYGYTF. CDR3 DNA sequence: TGTGCCAGCAGCCCAGGGGACTATGGCTACACCTTC.

This clone was counted a single time. J is TRBJ1-5 and V is TRBV6-6; 9 bases line up with TRBD1. Trimming removed 6 bases from V and 5 bases from J; junction bases left unmatched: 8. This CDR3 has 15 residues. CDR1 is MNHNY and CDR2 is SVGAGI in the germline V gene (reference sequence). The CDR3 loop is CASSLGQGPYQPQHF. The CDR3 region has the DNA TGTGCCAGCAGCTTGGGACAGGGTCCTTATCAGCCCCAGCATTTT.

CDR3 coding DNA: TGTGCCAGCAGCTTAGTGGGGACAGGGGCTGGAAACACCATATATTTT. It encodes CASSLVGTGAGNTIYF. The rearrangement links TRBV7-2 to TRBJ1-3; 10 bases fit TRBD1. Per the germline V gene, CDR1 is SGHTA and CDR2 is FQGNSA. The ends lost 1 base at V and 2 bases at J; junction bases unmatched: 2. This CDR3 comprises 16 residues.

The J gene is TRBJ1-6, the V gene TRBV7-9; D remains ambiguous. V gave up 1 base and J gave up 9 bases, with 13 bases separating them. The germline gives CDR1 SEHNR, CDR2 FQNEAQ (reference sequence). This CDR3 is built from 15 residues. CDR3 region: CASSLGSGPRSPLHF. The CDR3 nucleotides read TGTGCCAGCAGCTTAGGATCCGGTCCCCGTTCACCCCTCCACTTT.

This rearrangement joins TRBV7-9 to TRBJ2-5, with D perhaps TRBD1 or TRBD2 (6 bases each). Deletions cut 5 bases from V and 8 bases from J, with 27 bases between. Germline V CDR1 and CDR2: SEHNR, FQNEAQ (reference sequence). This CDR3 is 17 amino acids long. CDR3 loop: CASSQFSPTGAQNTQYF. Written as DNA, the CDR3 is TGTGCCAGCAGCCAGTTTTCCCCAACGGGGGCACAAAATACCCAGTACTTC.

V usage is TRBV9 and J usage is TRBJ2-1, with TRBD2 as a possible D gene (7 bases). Trimming took 4 bases from V and 9 from J, leaving 14 bases between them. The CDR3 length is 13 residues. Germline V lookup: CDR1 SGDLS, CDR2 YYNGEE. CDR3 residues: CASSFRGAGEQFF. The CDR3 region has the DNA TGTGCCAGCAGCTTTCGGGGGGCGGGTGAGCAGTTCTTC.

The V and J genes are TRBV2 and TRBJ2-7, with D perhaps being TRBD1 or TRBD2 (6 bases each). Germline values: CDR1 SNHLY, CDR2 FYNNEI. This CDR3 is built from 17 residues. V was trimmed by 6 bases and J by 0 bases, leaving 21 bases between them. The CDR3: CASSGTRKGGLSYEQYF. CDR3 bases: TGTGCCAGCAGCGGGACCCGGAAAGGGGGACTCTCCTACGAGCAGTACTTC.

The chain recombines TRBV6-5 with TRBJ1-1, with unresolved D. CDR3 length: 12 amino acids. Germline V gene data show CDR1 as MNHEY and CDR2 as SVGAGI. The V and J ends lost 6 bases and 7 bases respectively, with 12 bases between them. The DNA of the CDR3 is TGTGCCAGCAGCGGGCCAGTCTTTGAAGCTTTCTTT. This translates into CASSGPVFEAFF.

This chain uses TRBV6-1 with TRBJ1-5; 7 bases fit TRBD1. From germline, CDR1 is MNHNS and CDR2 SASEGT. V lost 1 base to trimming and J lost 4 bases; unmatched junction nucleotides: 1. This CDR3 has 14 residues. CDR3: CASSEGDRNQPQHF. The CDR3 DNA follows: TGTGCCAGCAGTGAAGGGGACAGAAATCAGCCCCAGCATTTT.

V is TRBV9 and J is TRBJ2-7, with unresolved D. This CDR3 comprises 14 residues. The ends were cut back, 6 bases at V and 1 base at J, with 14 bases in the middle. Germline V gene lookup returns CDR1 SGDLS and CDR2 YYNGEE. The CDR3 sequence is CASTPLEISYEQYF. The DNA of the CDR3 is TGTGCCAGCACCCCCTTAGAGATATCCTACGAGCAGTACTTC.

The rearrangement uses TRBV9 and TRBJ1-1, with a possible D match to TRBD1 (5 bases). Trimming cost V 0 bases and J 1 base, with 10 bases left between them. Per the germline V gene, CDR1 is SGDLS and CDR2 is YYNGEE. The length of the CDR3 is 15 residues. CDR3 DNA sequence: TGTGCCAGCAGCGTAGTCGACAGCCCGAACACTGAAGCTTTCTTT. Translating gives CASSVVDSPNTEAFF.

V and J are TRBV2 and TRBJ2-7; a possible D gene is TRBD1 (7 bases). V lost 8 bases and J 2 bases, leaving 22 bases between the germline ends. Germline V lookup: CDR1 SNHLY, CDR2 FYNNEI. The CDR3 has 16 residues. CDR3 protein: CASGGGTVPKPYEQYF. In DNA, the CDR3 is TGTGCCAGCGGAGGCGGGACAGTACCTAAACCCTACGAGCAGTACTTC.

This clone was seen only once. The rearrangement uses TRBV7-9 and TRBJ2-5, with 9 bases matching TRBD1. The V gene end was trimmed by 5 bases and the J gene end by 1 base; junction bases not matched to a gene: 5. Germline V gene data show CDR1 as SEHNR and CDR2 as FQNEAQ (reference sequence). The CDR3 sequence is 15 residues long. CDR3 residues: CASSRGQGRQETQYF. CDR3 in DNA: TGTGCCAGCAGCCGCGGACAGGGGCGCCAAGAGACCCAGTACTTC.

The gene calls are TRBV19 and TRBJ1-2; no definite D call. V dropped 9 bases and J dropped 2 bases, with 7 bases sitting between them. The CDR3 has 11 amino acids. In germline, CDR1 is LNHDA, CDR2 SQIVND (reference sequence). The CDR3: CASLGNYGYTF. CDR3 DNA: TGTGCCAGCTTGGGGAACTATGGCTACACCTTC.

The CDR3 reads CASSKTALNEKLFF. The CDR3 nucleotides are TGTGCCAGTAGTAAGACAGCTCTTAATGAAAAACTGTTTTTT. The V and J genes are TRBV19 and TRBJ1-4; D is perhaps TRBD1 (5 bases). Germline-derived CDR1 and CDR2 are LNHDA and SQIVND (reference sequence). The CDR3 has 14 residues. V lost 4 bases, J lost 4 bases, and 10 bases lay in between.

The chain couples TRBV6-6 to TRBJ2-6; TRBD1 agrees at 8 bases. The CDR3 length is 19 residues. After removal of 5 bases from V and 4 bases from J, the junction contained 16 bases not matched to a gene. Germline V gives CDR1 MNHNY, CDR2 SVGAGI (reference sequence). CDR3 nucleotides: TGTGCCAGCAGTCTCGAAGGACAGGGAAGTTGGTTAGGGGCCAACGTCCTGACTTTC. Protein sequence: CASSLEGQGSWLGANVLTF.

This clone was counted a few times. CDR3 DNA: TGCGCCAGCAGCTCCCTAGGTTTGGCCCAGTACTTC. This encodes CASSSLGLAQYF. The rearrangement uses TRBV5-1 and TRBJ2-5; D gene uncertain. The CDR3 covers 12 residues. Germline CDR1 SGHRS, CDR2 YFSETQ. Trimming left V 3 bases short and J 9 bases short, with 12 bases between. The full variable domain, with the rest looked up from reference TRBV5-1 and TRBJ2-5, is KAGVTQTPRYLIKTRGQQVTLSCSPISGHRSVSWYQQTPGQGLQFLFEYFSETQRNKGNFPGRFSGRQFSNSRSEMNVSTLELGDSALYLCASSSLGLAQYFGPGTRLLVL.

The chain recombines TRBV9 with TRBJ1-3; tentative D call: TRBD1 (5 bases). The germline gives CDR1 SGDLS, CDR2 YYNGEE. Deletions cut 3 bases from V and 0 bases from J, with 16 bases between. CDR3 length: 17 residues. In nucleotides, the CDR3 is TGTGCCAGCAGCGCGGACATCGGCTTCCTCTCTGGAAACACCATATATTTT. This gives the protein CASSADIGFLSGNTIYF.

The chain combines TRBV5-8 with TRBJ2-1; 10 bases match TRBD1. Germline-derived CDR1 and CDR2 are SGHTS and YDEGEE. The junction had 12 bases not matched to a gene; V was cut back by 3 bases and J by 12 bases. This CDR3 spans 15 amino acids. The CDR3 sequence: CASSYRGQGKMLQFF. CDR3 bases: TGTGCCAGCAGCTACCGGGGACAGGGGAAAATGTTGCAGTTCTTC. Based on the CDR3 plus reference TRBV5-8 and TRBJ2-1, the full variable domain is EAGVTQSPTHLIKTRGQQATLRCSPISGHTSVYWYQQALGLGLQFLLWYDEGEERNRGNFPPRFSGRQFPNYSSELNVNALELEDSALYLCASSYRGQGKMLQFFGPGTRLTVL.

The chain recombines TRBV19 with TRBJ2-7, with 13 bases that match TRBD2. With 2 bases clipped from V and 11 bases from J, the junction kept 6 bases outside the gene matches. This CDR3 is 14 amino acids long. Germline V gene sequence: CDR1 LNHDA, CDR2 SQIVND (reference sequence). The CDR3 loop reads CASSISGLAGAEYF. CDR3 DNA: TGTGCCAGTAGTATATCAGGACTAGCGGGAGCGGAGTACTTC.

The V call is TRBV19, the J call TRBJ2-6, with D unresolved. Per germline, CDR1 LNHDA and CDR2 SQIVND (reference sequence). The CDR3 is made up of 15 amino acids. V was shortened by 6 bases and J by 0 bases, with 9 bases between the two germline ends. CDR3: CASRELASGANVLTF. The CDR3 DNA follows: TGTGCCAGTAGGGAATTAGCCTCTGGGGCCAACGTCCTGACTTTC. The whole variable domain, remainder taken from reference TRBV19 and TRBJ2-6, is DGGITQSPKYLFRKEGQNVTLSCEQNLNHDAMYWYRQDPGQGLRLIYYSQIVNDFQKGDIAEGYSVSREKKESFPLTVTSAQKNPTAFYLCASRELASGANVLTFGAGSRLTVL.

The chain combines TRBV5-1 with TRBJ2-2, with 8 nucleotides matching TRBD1. With 4 bases clipped from V and 5 bases from J, the junction kept 7 bases outside the gene matches. Germline lookup yields CDR1 SGHRS and CDR2 YFSETQ. This CDR3 comprises 15 residues. The CDR3 DNA reads TGCGCCAGCAGCGCCGGACAGGGTGGGACCGGGGAGCTGTTTTTT. Translation gives CASSAGQGGTGELFF.

The chain is built from TRBV5-1 and TRBJ2-7, with D tentatively TRBD2 (6 bases). This CDR3 is 14 amino acids long. The germline V and J ends were trimmed by 1 base and 1 base, with 9 bases remaining between them. The germline gives CDR1 SGHRS, CDR2 YFSETQ. As DNA, the CDR3 is TGCGCCAGCAGCTTGATACTAGCTTCCTACGAGCAGTACTTC. It encodes CASSLILASYEQYF.

The chain combines TRBV5-1 with TRBJ2-7; tentative D call: TRBD1 (6 bases). Trimming removed 4 bases from V and 7 bases from J, with 21 bases in between. The CDR3 contains 15 residues. In germline, CDR1 is SGHRS, CDR2 YFSETQ. DNA of the CDR3: TGCGCCAGCAGCGTCTCAGGGGACACGAGGGCTGAGCAGTACTTC. Amino acid sequence: CASSVSGDTRAEQYF.

This clone appeared a single time. V usage is TRBV6-7 and J usage is TRBJ2-4; 8 positions agree with TRBD2. TRBV6-7 is labeled an ORF, and its function is uncertain. This CDR3 has 19 amino acids. The ends lost 0 bases at V and 0 bases at J; junction bases unmatched: 10. The CDR3 reads CASSYSASGRGKAKNIQYF. CDR3 DNA: TGTGCCAGCAGTTACTCGGCCAGCGGGAGAGGGAAAGCCAAAAACATTCAGTACTTC.

The chain's CDR3 is CASSRGTGRGSNQPQHF. The CDR3 DNA reads as TGCGCCAGCAGCCGTGGAACAGGGAGGGGTAGCAATCAGCCCCAGCATTTT. The rearrangement links TRBV4-1 to TRBJ1-5; D possibly corresponds to TRBD1 (6 bases). There are 17 residues in the CDR3. The V end lost 4 bases, the J end lost 0 bases, and 16 bases lay between the germline ends. Germline CDR1 is MGHRA and CDR2 is YSYEKL.

Here the CDR3 DNA reads TGTGCCAGCAGTGAAGCCAAGAGCTCTGGAAACACCATATATTTT. Encoded protein: CASSEAKSSGNTIYF. The chain has TRBV6-1 and TRBJ1-3, with D unclear. Germline lookup yields CDR1 MNHNS and CDR2 SASEGT. V was pared by 0 bases and J by 0 bases, with 6 bases between. The CDR3 length is 15 residues.